One sample yielded the 14 T cell receptor beta chains listed below, sequenced in a study of blood T cells in healthy people across ages. Then a second PCR, running roughly 7 to 11 cycles, was carried out with a sample-barcoded 5' primer and a J-beta primer mix. In TCRdb, the 5' RACE reads were re-called with MiXCR into one record per CDR3 protein. Of 1.5 million to 2 million distinct CDR3 sequences in the sample, approximately 40% were seen once. The source material was blood. Receptors were obtained from a human donor in good health.

The gene calls are TRBV7-9 and TRBJ2-1, with D uncertain. Per the germline V gene, CDR1 is SEHNR and CDR2 is FQNEAQ (reference sequence). Trimming took 4 bases from V and 8 from J, leaving 9 bases between them. The length of the CDR3 is 12 residues. The CDR3 sequence is CASSYLHYEQFF. CDR3 coding DNA: TGTGCCAGCAGCTACCTCCATTATGAGCAGTTCTTC.

The chain carries TRBV7-2 and TRBJ2-5; D may be TRBD1 or TRBD2 (5 bases each). This CDR3 spans 15 amino acids. Trimming took 5 bases from V and 4 from J, leaving 17 bases between them. Germline CDR1 is SGHTA and CDR2 is FQGNSA. CDR3 DNA sequence: TGTGCCAGCAGCCAGGCCGGGACCGCCTTAGAGACCCAGTACTTC. Its translation: CASSQAGTALETQYF.

This sequence joins TRBV20-1 and TRBJ2-3; 10 positions agree with TRBD2. The CDR3 sequence is 15 residues long. Trimming took 0 bases from V and 3 from J; bases not matched to a gene: 3. Germline V CDR1 and CDR2: DFQATT, SNEGSKA (reference sequence). This CDR3 is CSAREGAGGTDTQYF. The CDR3 bases are TGCAGTGCTAGAGAGGGAGCGGGGGGGACAGATACGCAGTATTTT.

The chain is built from TRBV6-6 and TRBJ1-5; the D gene is possibly TRBD1 (5 bases). The CDR3 sequence is 14 residues long. V lost 4 bases, J lost 5 bases, and 12 bases lay in between. Germline V gene data show CDR1 as MNHNY and CDR2 as SVGAGI (reference sequence). The CDR3: CASSSSGPDQPQHF. The DNA for the CDR3 is TGTGCCAGCAGTTCCTCAGGGCCTGATCAGCCCCAGCATTTT.

The V and J genes are TRBV20-1 and TRBJ2-1; D is unresolved. CDR1 DFQATT and CDR2 SNEGSKA come from the germline V gene (reference sequence). This CDR3 region has 12 residues. V was cut by 3 bases and J by 7 bases, with 10 bases left in between. CDR3 loop: CSARPLLNEQFF. The CDR3 coding sequence is TGCAGTGCTAGGCCCCTTTTAAATGAGCAGTTCTTC.

This clonotype came up a few times. The genes are TRBV29-1 and TRBJ1-2, with D hard to call. CDR3 size: 13 residues. Germline V gives CDR1 SQVTM, CDR2 ANQGSEA. V dropped 5 bases and J dropped 6 bases, with 16 bases sitting between them. CDR3 nucleotides: TGCAGCGTTCACCGTCCCCTAACAGATGGCTACACCTTC. It yields the protein CSVHRPLTDGYTF. Full variable domain (rest looked up from reference TRBV29-1 and TRBJ1-2): SAVISQKPSRDICQRGTSLTIQCQVDSQVTMMFWYRQQPGQSLTLIATANQGSEATYESGFVIDKFPISRPNLTFSTLTVSNMSPEDSSIYLCSVHRPLTDGYTFGSGTRLTVV.

The chain uses TRBV5-1 and TRBJ2-3; 10 bases fit TRBD2. The CDR3 extends over 19 amino acids. From germline, CDR1 is SGHRS and CDR2 YFSETQ. Trimming cost V 0 bases and J 4 bases; bases outside gene matches: 14. The CDR3 loop reads CASSLASGGAKYQADTQYF. The CDR3, as DNA: TGCGCCAGCAGCTTGGCCAGCGGGGGGGCAAAGTATCAAGCAGATACGCAGTATTTT.

The sample holds one count of this clonotype. The chain has TRBV7-9 and TRBJ2-7; the D is unclear. This CDR3 spans 15 amino acids. The germline V gene encodes CDR1 SEHNR and CDR2 FQNEAQ (reference sequence). V was trimmed by 5 bases and J by 5 bases, leaving 19 bases between them. CDR3 DNA sequence: TGTGCCAGCAGCCCCCCACGTGGTCCTCGGGACGAGCAGTACTTC. The encoded protein is CASSPPRGPRDEQYF.

There are a few counts of this clonotype. The rearrangement uses TRBV24-1 and TRBJ2-1; either TRBD1 or TRBD2 may fit D (5 bases each). V lost 7 bases, J lost 1 base, and 16 bases lay in between. Germline loops: CDR1 KGHDR, CDR2 SFDVKD. The CDR3 is 16 residues long. CDR3: CATSGSDGTSYNEQFF. The CDR3 DNA reads TGTGCCACCAGCGGATCCGACGGGACGTCCTACAATGAGCAGTTCTTC.

The chain employs TRBV6-5 and TRBJ2-7; 8 nucleotides line up with TRBD1. Trimming removed 5 bases from V and 2 bases from J; junction bases left unmatched: 11. The CDR3 spans 16 residues. Germline-derived CDR1 and CDR2 are MNHEY and SVGAGI. The DNA of the CDR3 is TGTGCCAGCAGTCGACAGGGGATGGAGAGGACCTACGAGCAGTACTTC. It translates to CASSRQGMERTYEQYF.

The chain links TRBV20-1 to TRBJ2-1, with D possibly TRBD1 on 7 matching bases. V lost 6 bases and J lost 5, with 26 bases in between. CDR3 length equals 17 residues. Germline lookup yields CDR1 DFQATT and CDR2 SNEGSKA (reference sequence). The DNA of the CDR3 is TGCAGTGCAACATTTACCCCCGGGAGACAGGGAAACAATGAGCAGTTCTTC. Protein: CSATFTPGRQGNNEQFF.

This clonotype was observed many times. The rearrangement uses TRBV4-1 and TRBJ2-7; D gene uncertain. Trimming took 2 bases from V and 0 from J, leaving 17 bases between them. Per the germline V gene, CDR1 is MGHRA and CDR2 is YSYEKL. The CDR3 loop spans 17 amino acids. In DNA, the CDR3 is TGCGCCAGCAGCCAACTTGATGGTAGTCCGGACTCCTACGAGCAGTACTTC. Its translation: CASSQLDGSPDSYEQYF.

This clonotype appeared once. The chain has TRBV20-1 and TRBJ1-6; D is uncertain. Trimming left V 3 bases short and J 9 bases short, with 18 bases between. CDR1 DFQATT and CDR2 SNEGSKA come from the germline V gene (reference sequence). The CDR3 has 15 residues. The CDR3 spells CSASNVDKSGSPLHF. Written as DNA, the CDR3 is TGCAGTGCTAGCAATGTCGACAAGAGCGGTTCACCCCTCCACTTT.

V and J are TRBV29-1 and TRBJ2-3; 7 positions match TRBD2. The CDR3 is made up of 12 amino acids. With 7 bases clipped from V and 5 bases from J, the junction kept 6 bases outside the gene matches. In germline, CDR1 is SQVTM, CDR2 ANQGSEA. For the CDR3, the DNA is TGCAGCGCTGGGGAGGGAAGAGATACGCAGTATTTT. Its protein product is CSAGEGRDTQYF.